These 5 T cell receptor beta chains originate from one sample sequenced in a study of blood T cell repertoires in COVID-19. TCRdb's table, derived via immunoSEQ multiplex PCR, lists solely in-frame clones and lacks some. The sample lists 37,000 or so clones, around 86% occurring once. Sequencing was performed on peripheral blood. Source of these receptors: a man aged 65 to 85 with acute or convalescent COVID-19.

Concerning this clone itself: One junction end does not reproduce the germline sequence, and a read error may be involved. The chain combines TRBV30 with TRBJ1-1, with 11 bases fitting TRBD1. This CDR3 comprises 10 residues. Looked up from germline, CDR1 is GTSNPN and CDR2 is SVGIG (reference sequence). The CDR3 here is CAWGDRGLIF. CDR3 sequence (DNA): TGTGCCTGGGGGGACAGGGGGTTGATTTTT.

The rearrangement uses TRBV27 and TRBJ1-5, with D unresolved. The CDR3 length is 13 residues. Germline V gives CDR1 MNHEY, CDR2 SMNVEV (reference sequence). The V end was cut by 2 bases, the J end by 6 bases, with 8 bases between. CDR3 region: CASSLGRAQPQHF. CDR3 bases: TGTGCCAGCAGTTTAGGGCGGGCTCAGCCCCAGCATTTT.

V and J are TRBV4-2 and TRBJ2-7; no firm D call. There are 13 residues in the CDR3. CDR1 is LGHNA, CDR2 YNFKEQ, per germline. V gave up 1 base and J gave up 5 bases, with 9 bases separating them. The CDR3 is CASSQVRHNEQYF. The DNA for the CDR3 is TGTGCCAGCAGCCAAGTGAGACATAACGAGCAGTACTTC.

The chain carries TRBV9 and TRBJ2-2; possibly TRBD2 for D (5 bases). V gave up 3 bases and J gave up 5 bases, with 14 bases separating them. Germline CDR1 and CDR2: SGDLS and YYNGEE. The CDR3 length is 15 residues. This chain's CDR3 is CASSAAEGSTGELFF. In DNA, the CDR3 is TGTGCCAGCAGCGCGGCTGAGGGTTCGACCGGGGAGCTGTTTTTT.

The chain employs TRBV6-5 and TRBJ1-2; D unresolved. Trimming shortened V by 9 bases and J by 7 bases, and 12 bases separated the two germline ends. The length of the CDR3 is 11 residues. Germline V gene lookup returns CDR1 MNHEY and CDR2 SVGAGI. The CDR3 is CASTYRGGYTF. In DNA form, the CDR3 reads TGTGCCAGTACCTATCGGGGTGGCTACACCTTC.